Each of the 23 T cell receptor beta chains below was sequenced from the same sample in a study of PD-L1 blockade in urothelial cancer. The method was immunoSEQ multiplex PCR; TCRdb's version includes in-frame clones alone and lacks a portion of them. The sample shows approximately 86,000 clones, 70% to 90% of them seen only once. Time point described: pretreatment peripheral blood. The sample consisted of PBMCs, taken around atezolizumab (anti-PD-L1) treatment. These receptors all stem from a man aged 40-50 years with urothelial cancer.

The V and J genes are TRBV19 and TRBJ2-7, with D perhaps matching TRBD2 (6 bases). CDR3 size: 17 residues. The germline V gene has CDR1 LNHDA and CDR2 SQIVND (reference sequence). V was shortened by 4 bases and J by 2 bases, with 21 bases between the two germline ends. The CDR3 region is CASSRRGLIDSAYEQYF. CDR3 coding DNA: TGTGCCAGTAGTAGGCGGGGACTCATTGACAGCGCCTACGAGCAGTACTTC.

The chain recombines TRBV6-4 with TRBJ2-1; TRBD2 matches 7 bases. The V segment lost 4 bases and the J segment 1 base; nucleotides outside the gene matches: 1. CDR1 is MRHNA, CDR2 SNTAGT, per germline. This CDR3 comprises 14 residues. The CDR3 coding sequence is TGTGCCAGCAGTGTGGGGGGGTCCTACAATGAGCAGTTCTTC. Its translation is CASSVGGSYNEQFF.

This chain connects TRBV30 to TRBJ2-1; perhaps TRBD2 as D (6 bases). From germline, CDR1 is GTSNPN and CDR2 SVGIG (reference sequence). CDR3 size: 13 residues. V lost 0 bases and J 7 bases, leaving 10 bases between the germline ends. DNA of the CDR3: TGTGCCTGGAGTGTACGACTAGGGAATGAGCAGTTCTTC. It codes for CAWSVRLGNEQFF. The whole variable domain, remainder taken from reference TRBV30 and TRBJ2-1, is SQTIHQWPATLVQPVGSPLSLECTVEGTSNPNLYWYRQAAGRGLQLLFYSVGIGQISSEVPQNLSASRPQDRQFILSSKKLLLSDSGFYLCAWSVRLGNEQFFGPGTRLTVL.

Comment on this clone: The junction shows a germline mismatch at one end, possibly a read error. This chain uses TRBV7-9 with TRBJ2-7; the D gene is possibly TRBD1 (5 bases). Germline CDR1 and CDR2: SEHNR and FQNEAQ (reference sequence). There are 15 residues in the CDR3. The DNA of the CDR3 is TGTGCCGTCTCCCCCCCGACAGTGAGCTCCTACGAGCAGTATTTC. Amino acid sequence: CAVSPPTVSSYEQYF.

V is TRBV28 and J is TRBJ2-2; 7 bases are a match to TRBD2. This CDR3 is 18 amino acids long. Germline lookup yields CDR1 MDHEN and CDR2 SYDVKM. Trimming took 2 bases from V and 0 from J; bases not matched to a gene: 9. In nucleotides, the CDR3 is TGTGCCAGCAGTTTAGAGCCCGGGGGGACTTCGAACACCGGGGAGCTGTTTTTT. It codes for CASSLEPGGTSNTGELFF. The full variable domain, its missing parts supplied by reference TRBV28 and TRBJ2-2, is DVKVTQSSRYLVKRTGEKVFLECVQDMDHENMFWYRQDPGLGLRLIYFSYDVKMKEKGDIPEGYSVSREKKERFSLILESASTNQTSMYLCASSLEPGGTSNTGELFFGEGSRLTVL.

The V call is TRBV29-1, the J call TRBJ2-6; 10 bases match TRBD1. This CDR3 region has 16 residues. V shed 5 bases and J 4 bases; nucleotides not matched to a gene: 8. Germline CDR1 reads SQVTM; CDR2 reads ANQGSEA. In DNA, the CDR3 is TGCAGCGTTTTGAGACAGGGGGCAGTAGGGGCCAACGTCCTGACTTTC. This encodes CSVLRQGAVGANVLTF.

The gene calls are TRBV7-8 and TRBJ1-2; D might be TRBD1 (6 bases). The germline V gene has CDR1 SGHVS and CDR2 FQNEAQ. The CDR3 consists of 17 residues. V dropped 2 bases and J dropped 0 bases, with 16 bases sitting between them. DNA for the CDR3: TGTGCCAGCAGCTTAACCTCCGGACAGCTCGCTAACTATGGCTACACCTTC. Protein product: CASSLTSGQLANYGYTF.

This sequence joins TRBV29-1 and TRBJ2-7, with TRBD1 as a possible D gene (6 bases). Trimming took off 6 bases at V and 3 bases at J, with 15 bases between the two ends. Germline V gene data show CDR1 as SQVTM and CDR2 as ANQGSEA. This CDR3 region has 13 residues. The CDR3 DNA reads as TGCAGCGTCGTGACAGGAAAGAACTACGAGCAGTACTTC. Translated, it gives CSVVTGKNYEQYF.

The chain combines TRBV27 with TRBJ1-3; no clear D. CDR3 size: 14 residues. Looked up from germline, CDR1 is MNHEY and CDR2 is SMNVEV (reference sequence). Trimming shortened V by 8 bases and J by 4 bases, and 15 bases separated the two germline ends. CDR3 protein: CASGDPSLGNTIYF. DNA of the CDR3: TGTGCCAGCGGAGACCCCTCTCTGGGAAACACCATATATTTT.

The chain employs TRBV30 and TRBJ1-1; TRBD1 might be the D (5 bases). CDR1 and CDR2 (germline): GTSNPN, SVGIG (reference sequence). Deletions cut 5 bases from V and 5 bases from J, with 15 bases between. This CDR3 comprises 13 residues. CDR3 residues: CAWLIGGGTEAFF. CDR3 DNA sequence: TGTGCCTGGCTGATTGGGGGGGGGACTGAAGCTTTCTTT.

This clone appeared once. J is TRBJ2-5 and V is TRBV7-9, with 8 positions matching TRBD1. Germline V gene lookup returns CDR1 SEHNR and CDR2 FQNEAQ (reference sequence). V lost 6 bases to trimming and J lost 4 bases; unmatched junction nucleotides: 4. CDR3 length equals 13 residues. CDR3 sequence: CASRIDRGETQYF. The CDR3 DNA follows: TGTGCCAGCAGGATAGACAGGGGAGAGACCCAGTACTTC.

The genes are TRBV6-5 and TRBJ1-1; a weak D match, TRBD1 (6 bases). Germline V gives CDR1 MNHEY, CDR2 SVGAGI. Trimming pared 5 bases from V and 5 bases from J, leaving 12 bases between. This CDR3 is 13 amino acids long. CDR3 in DNA: TGTGCCAGCAGTCAGGGGCCCCGGACTGAAGCTTTCTTT. It is translated as CASSQGPRTEAFF.

The CDR3 nucleotides read TGTGCCAGCCGAACAGGGGTGGAGCAGTACTTC. It codes for CASRTGVEQYF. V gene TRBV21-1 combines with J gene TRBJ2-7; the table's D call, TRBD1, was not checked against the DNA. TRBV21-1 is recorded as a pseudogene. The CDR3 covers 11 residues.

J is TRBJ2-1 and V is TRBV7-9, with D maybe TRBD2 (5 bases). The CDR3 loop spans 11 amino acids. The V and J ends lost 5 bases and 10 bases respectively, with 9 bases between them. Germline CDR1 SEHNR, CDR2 FQNEAQ (reference sequence). The CDR3 DNA is TGTGCCAGCAGCCTCTCGGGGGAGCAGTTCTTC. Translation gives CASSLSGEQFF. Full variable domain (rest looked up from reference TRBV7-9 and TRBJ2-1): DTGVSQNPRHKITKRGQNVTFRCDPISEHNRLYWYRQTLGQGPEFLTYFQNEAQLEKSRLLSDRFSAERPKGSFSTLEIQRTEQGDSAMYLCASSLSGEQFFGPGTRLTVL.

The chain combines TRBV6-4 with TRBJ2-2, with a tentative D call TRBD2 (5 bases). The CDR3 loop spans 15 amino acids. Germline assignment: CDR1 MRHNA and CDR2 SNTAGT. V dropped 3 bases and J dropped 4 bases, with 12 bases sitting between them. The CDR3 bases are TGTGCCAGCAGTGAAGAGGGTGTGAGCACCGGGGAGCTGTTTTTT. Translating gives CASSEEGVSTGELFF.

V and J are TRBV15 and TRBJ1-2; 7 positions match TRBD1. In germline, CDR1 is LNHNV, CDR2 YYDKDF (reference sequence). The V segment lost 0 bases and the J segment 4 bases; nucleotides outside the gene matches: 8. The CDR3 has 16 amino acids. In DNA form, the CDR3 reads TGTGCCACCAGCAGAGAAGAGGGGGCGCTTGGCTATGGCTACACCTTC. Translated, it gives CATSREEGALGYGYTF.

The rearrangement links TRBV28 to TRBJ1-5; 8 bases are shared with TRBD1. The CDR3 totals 15 residues. The germline V gene has CDR1 MDHEN and CDR2 SYDVKM. The V segment lost 2 bases and the J segment 6 bases; nucleotides outside the gene matches: 6. CDR3 sequence: CASSLRTGYGQPQHF. In nucleotides, the CDR3 is TGTGCCAGCAGTTTAAGGACAGGGTACGGTCAGCCCCAGCATTTT.

This sequence joins TRBV6-5 and TRBJ2-4; possible D gene TRBD1, 6 bases. This CDR3 has 16 amino acids. Germline-derived CDR1 and CDR2 are MNHEY and SVGAGI. V was cut by 4 bases and J by 1 base, with 14 bases left in between. The CDR3 sequence is CASSSTGRRAKNIQYF. The CDR3 region has the DNA TGTGCCAGCAGTTCGACAGGACGTCGCGCCAAAAACATTCAGTACTTC.

The chain uses TRBV5-1 and TRBJ2-7; 7 bases fit TRBD1. This CDR3 has 13 residues. From germline, CDR1 is SGHRS and CDR2 YFSETQ. Unmatched junction bases numbered 7, after V lost 7 bases and J lost 3 bases. Here the CDR3 DNA reads TGCGCCAGCCACCGGGACAGCCTCTACGAGCAGTACTTC. Translation gives CASHRDSLYEQYF.

This chain links TRBV27 with TRBJ2-7; D is possibly TRBD1 (7 bases). Germline lookup yields CDR1 MNHEY and CDR2 SMNVEV (reference sequence). V was clipped by 3 bases and J by 6 bases, with 15 bases between them. This CDR3 comprises 14 residues. DNA of the CDR3: TGTGCCAGCAGTTTTATTGCAGGGGGGTCCGAGCAGTACTTC. Protein: CASSFIAGGSEQYF.

The rearrangement uses TRBV5-5 and TRBJ2-1; D gene ambiguous. Trimming left V 2 bases short and J 5 bases short, with 5 bases between. The CDR3 consists of 12 residues. Looked up from germline, CDR1 is SGHKS and CDR2 is YYEKEE (reference sequence). DNA of the CDR3: TGTGCCAGCAGCTTCCCGGACAATGAGCAGTTCTTC. Protein: CASSFPDNEQFF.

The chain carries TRBV5-6 and TRBJ1-1; D gene uncertain. Germline CDR1 is SGHDT and CDR2 is YYEEEE. This CDR3 has 13 residues. V was cut by 1 base and J by 4 bases, with 8 bases left in between. The CDR3 loop is CASSLIRGTEAFF. The CDR3, as DNA: TGTGCCAGCAGCTTGATCCGAGGCACTGAAGCTTTCTTT.

V is TRBV5-1 and J is TRBJ2-5; TRBD2 is a possible D gene (6 bases). The CDR3 totals 13 residues. Germline CDR1 is SGHRS and CDR2 is YFSETQ. V shed 5 bases and J shed 3 bases, with 11 bases lying between them. CDR3 amino acids: CASRRGEEETQYF. CDR3 sequence (DNA): TGCGCCAGCAGGCGGGGCGAAGAAGAGACCCAGTACTTC.